Listed below are T cell receptor beta chains from one sample, sequenced in a study of shared clonotypes between healthy human individuals. Clones were read by immunoSEQ multiplex PCR, and TCRdb kept only the in-frame ones, dropping some. Of about 470,000 clones listed, 75% to 85% are singletons. Material: PBMCs. These receptors were obtained from a middle-aged woman in good health. Some clones in this sample may be carry-over from other donors' samples. The CDR3 runs from the conserved cysteine through the conserved F or W. The D gene is left open where the match is weak. Where a row states a size, it is once, few, many or the class of an expanded clone; other rows omit it.

13	-	TRBV19	TRBJ2-2	-	CASSTQNTGELFF	TGTGCCAGTAGTACACAGAACACCGGGGAGCTGTTTTTT
15	-	TRBV7-2	TRBJ2-7	few	CASSPGDPGGYEQYF	TGTGCCAGCAGCCCCGGGGACCCTGGGGGTTACGAGCAGTACTTC
16	TRBD2	TRBV7-6	TRBJ2-5	-	CASSPASGVYQETQYF	TGTGCCAGCAGCCCCGCTAGCGGTGTGTACCAAGAGACCCAGTACTTC
14	-	TRBV28	TRBJ2-3	few	CASKGAEETDTQYF	TGTGCCAGCAAGGGAGCGGAAGAAACAGATACGCAGTATTTT
12	TRBD1	TRBV2	TRBJ2-7	-	CASRDRGYEQYF	TGTGCCAGCCGGGACAGGGGTTACGAGCAGTACTTC
16	-	TRBV6-4	TRBJ2-6	-	CASSDSTVSGANVLTF	TGTGCCAGCAGTGACTCGACGGTTTCTGGGGCCAACGTCCTGACTTTC
15	-	TRBV7-2	TRBJ2-3	-	CASSSMPGGFDTQYF	TGTGCCAGCAGCTCCATGCCTGGAGGGTTCGATACGCAGTATTTT
15	-	TRBV27	TRBJ2-2	-	CASSPRQLATGELFF	TGTGCCAGCAGTCCACGGCAGCTAGCGACCGGGGAGCTGTTTTTT
12	-	TRBV9	TRBJ2-5	-	CASSGVGETQYF	TGTGCCAGCTCTGGGGTCGGGGAGACCCAGTACTTC
16	TRBD2	TRBV5-1	TRBJ2-1	-	CASSLVGAGGTGEQFF	TGCGCCAGCAGCTTGGTTGGAGCGGGAGGGACCGGGGAGCAGTTCTTC
15	-	TRBV19	TRBJ2-7	-	CASSVRASNIYEQYF	TGTGCCAGTAGTGTTCGAGCGTCAAACATCTACGAGCAGTACTTC
14	-	TRBV10-2	TRBJ2-7	-	CASSESRRSYEQYF	TGCGCCAGCAGTGAGTCGCGGCGATCCTACGAGCAGTACTTC
17	TRBD1	TRBV10-3	TRBJ2-6	-	CAISAGTGGTGANVLTF	TGTGCCATCAGTGCTGGGACAGGGGGAACTGGGGCCAACGTCCTGACTTTC
16	-	TRBV7-9	TRBJ2-7	-	CASSFERGGVSYEQYF	TGTGCCAGCAGCTTTGAACGTGGCGGGGTCTCCTACGAGCAGTACTTC
13	-	TRBV7-9	TRBJ1-4	once	CASSLRLGEKLFF	TGTGCCAGCAGCTTAAGGTTAGGTGAAAAACTGTTTTTT
15	TRBD2	TRBV7-6	TRBJ2-7	-	CASSQGLAGSYEQYF	TGTGCCAGCAGCCAGGGACTAGCGGGGTCCTACGAGCAGTACTTC
13	TRBD1	TRBV7-2	TRBJ2-1	-	CASSPRQGGEQFF	TGTGCCAGCAGCCCGCGACAGGGCGGTGAGCAGTTCTTC
13	-	TRBV7-7	TRBJ2-1	-	CASSAILASEQFF	TGTGCTAGCAGCGCCATCCTAGCCAGTGAGCAGTTCTTC
14	-	TRBV28	TRBJ2-3	-	CASSLGGRTDTQYF	TGTGCCAGCAGTTTAGGAGGGCGCACAGATACGCAGTATTTT
16	-	TRBV6-4	TRBJ2-1	few	CASSDEAGEDWNEQFF	TGTGCCAGCAGTGACGAGGCAGGGGAAGATTGGAATGAGCAGTTCTTC
17	-	TRBV28	TRBJ2-1	-	CASSLFSGYDSYNEQFF	TGTGCCAGCAGTTTATTTTCAGGGTATGATTCCTACAATGAGCAGTTCTTC
13	-	TRBV5-8	TRBJ2-7	few	CASSLVSSYEQYF	TGTGCCAGCAGCTTGGTTAGCTCCTACGAGCAGTACTTC
15	TRBD2	TRBV2	TRBJ2-1	-	CASSEISGRVGEQFF	TGTGCCAGCAGTGAAATTAGCGGGAGAGTCGGTGAGCAGTTCTTC
19	-	TRBV27	TRBJ2-6	-	CASSLGGQRGGVGANVLTF	TGTGCCAGCAGTTTAGGAGGACAACGAGGCGGGGTCGGGGCCAACGTCCTGACTTTC
17	TRBD1	TRBV5-1	TRBJ2-3	-	CASSSGAGGGYTDTQYF	TGCGCCAGCAGTTCCGGTGCAGGGGGTGGGTACACAGATACGCAGTATTTT
13	-	TRBV28	TRBJ2-7	-	CASSLGREYEQYF	TGTGCCAGCAGTTTGGGACGGGAGTACGAGCAGTACTTC
15	-	TRBV9	TRBJ2-1	-	CASSVGRSWGNEQFF	TGTGCCAGCAGCGTAGGTCGGAGTTGGGGCAATGAGCAGTTCTTC
16	-	TRBV7-2	TRBJ2-7	-	CASSLFVGSISNEQYF	TGTGCCAGCAGCTTATTTGTCGGGAGCATTTCCAACGAGCAGTACTTC
19	TRBD2	TRBV5-1	TRBJ2-3	few	CASSLVASGNPESGDTQYF	TGCGCCAGCAGCTTGGTGGCTAGCGGGAACCCAGAATCAGGAGATACGCAGTATTTT
13	TRBD2	TRBV19	TRBJ2-2	-	CASSISSGGELFF	TGTGCCAGTAGTATATCTAGCGGCGGGGAGCTGTTTTTT
12	-	TRBV19	TRBJ2-5	-	CASSMGRKTQYF	TGTGCCAGTAGTATGGGGAGAAAGACCCAGTACTTC